The 10 T cell receptor beta chains below all came from one sample that was sequenced in a study of CD8+ T cells in alopecia areata. The treatment denotes: oral pan-JAK inhibitor, 5-10 mg twice daily. After isolation, RNA underwent reverse transcription to generate cDNA as the sequencing template. Generated by immunoSEQ multiplex PCR, the TCRdb table keeps only in-frame clones and is missing some. In the table there are some 44,000 clones, just under 95% of which are singletons. The source material was CD8+ T cells sorted from blood, sampled at week 24, from a patient treated with tofacitinib. The receptors originated from a human donor with alopecia areata.

The V call is TRBV29-1, the J call TRBJ2-5; possible D gene TRBD1, 5 bases. The J call may be mistaken, given a closer DNA end match to TRBJ2-7. This CDR3 contains 12 residues. CDR1 and CDR2 (germline): SQVTM, ANQGSEA. As DNA, the CDR3 is TGCAGCGTTGCCGGTCAGGGTGTCGAGCAGTACTTC. Translating it yields CSVAGQGVEQYF.

The chain couples TRBV9 to TRBJ2-7; 8 bases map to TRBD1. The CDR3 sequence is 14 residues long. Germline CDR1 and CDR2: SGDLS and YYNGEE. The V segment lost 0 bases and the J segment 5 bases; nucleotides outside the gene matches: 4. Here the CDR3 DNA reads TGTGCCAGCAGCGTAGAGGACAGGGTCCACGAGCAGTACTTC. It encodes CASSVEDRVHEQYF.

The CDR3 region is CSVTTGVGDTQYF. CDR3 DNA: TGCAGCGTTACGACAGGGGTAGGGGATACGCAGTATTTT. The chain uses TRBV29-1 and TRBJ2-3, with 8 bases aligning to TRBD1. CDR1 is SQVTM, CDR2 ANQGSEA, per germline. V trimming: 5 bases; J trimming: 6 bases; junction bases outside the gene matches: 7. The CDR3 covers 13 residues.

This chain links TRBV28 with TRBJ2-1; perhaps TRBD2 as D (7 bases). Germline CDR1 MDHEN, CDR2 SYDVKM. Trimming shortened V by 3 bases and J by 6 bases, and 12 bases separated the two germline ends. The CDR3 is 14 residues long. The CDR3 loop reads CASSFWGGGNEQFF. The CDR3, as DNA: TGTGCCAGCAGTTTTTGGGGAGGGGGCAATGAGCAGTTCTTC.

J is TRBJ2-1 and V is TRBV10-3; no definite D call. CDR1 is ENHRY and CDR2 is SYGVKD in the germline V gene. V was pared by 0 bases and J by 5 bases, with 5 bases between. CDR3 length equals 13 residues. CDR3 bases: TGTGCCATCAGTGAGTCGATGAACAATGAGCAGTTCTTC. Its translation: CAISESMNNEQFF.

The chain joins TRBV28 to TRBJ1-1; D is undetermined. Trimming pared 6 bases from V and 8 bases from J, leaving 19 bases between. CDR1 is MDHEN, CDR2 SYDVKM, per germline. CDR3 length: 14 amino acids. As DNA, the CDR3 is TGTGCCAGCAGCCCACTCCTCCGGGGAGCAGAAGCTTTCTTT. It is translated as CASSPLLRGAEAFF.

V gene TRBV29-1 combines with J gene TRBJ2-7; tentatively, D is TRBD1 (5 bases). The CDR3 totals 13 residues. V lost 7 bases and J 0 bases, leaving 13 bases between the germline ends. CDR1 SQVTM and CDR2 ANQGSEA come from the germline V gene. CDR3 coding DNA: TGCAGCGCATTATCAGGGATCTCCTACGAGCAGTACTTC. Translation: CSALSGISYEQYF.

The V call is TRBV5-6, the J call TRBJ1-4; unclear D gene. Per germline, CDR1 SGHDT and CDR2 YYEEEE. V was cut by 0 bases and J by 8 bases, with 8 bases left in between. This CDR3 is 13 amino acids long. In DNA, the CDR3 is TGTGCCAGCAGCTTGGATCTAGAAGAAAAACTGTTTTTT. Amino acids: CASSLDLEEKLFF.

The chain links TRBV30 to TRBJ2-7; 7 nucleotides match TRBD1. The V gene's germline CDR1 is GTSNPN and CDR2 SVGIG (reference sequence). The CDR3 covers 13 residues. Germline trimming cut 0 bases from V and 5 bases from J; bases unmatched to any gene: 4. The chain's CDR3 is CAWSVGQGDEQYF. The CDR3, as DNA: TGTGCCTGGAGTGTAGGGCAGGGGGACGAGCAGTACTTC.

The rearrangement joins TRBV14 to TRBJ2-7; 8 bases fit TRBD1. J lost 3 bases, V lost 0 bases, and 4 bases had no gene match. Per germline, CDR1 SGHDN and CDR2 FVKESK. The CDR3 runs 15 residues. The CDR3: CASSQDWTGIYEQYF. Written as DNA, the CDR3 is TGTGCCAGCAGCCAAGATTGGACAGGGATCTACGAGCAGTACTTC.